The rows below give T cell receptor beta chains drawn from one sample of a study of T cell repertoires in cytomegalovirus infection. TCRdb passed the reads through MiXCR, listing each CDR3 protein once. This sample has 640,000 or so distinct CDR3 sequences, with around a third found just once. Antigen specificity for these receptors is unknown. The specimen was cultured PBMCs, collected from culture after CMV antigen stimulation. These receptors were taken from a human donor in good health (CMV status not recorded). Some clones in this sample may be carry-over from other donors' samples. Both conserved end residues are part of each CDR3. D genes are given only for firm matches. For some rows the clone size is stated as once, few or many, or as a class when expanded; others skip it.

abundance	v_gene	j_gene	d_gene	CDR3aa	CDR3nt
NA	TRBV2	TRBJ2-3	TRBD1	CASTTDRGTDTQYF	TGTGCCAGCACAACGGACAGGGGCACAGATACGCAGTATTTT
few	TRBV7-6	TRBJ1-3	NA	CASSQDGLGNTIYF	TGTGCCAGCAGCCAAGACGGCCTTGGAAACACCATATATTTT
NA	TRBV2	TRBJ1-1	NA	CASRDLRDGAFF	TGTGCCAGCAGAGACCTGAGGGACGGAGCTTTCTTT
NA	TRBV7-9	TRBJ1-2	NA	CASSLVGLNYGYTF	TGTGCCAGCAGCTTAGTAGGCCTTAACTATGGCTACACCTTC
few	TRBV28	TRBJ2-1	NA	CAIGSHEQFF	TGTGCCATCGGCAGCCATGAGCAGTTCTTC
few	TRBV7-6	TRBJ2-1	TRBD2	CASSFNQGGEQFF	TGTGCCAGCAGCTTTAACCAGGGAGGGGAGCAGTTCTTC
few	TRBV12-3/TRBV12-4	TRBJ1-4	NA	CASSWGEFVTNEKLFF	TGTGCCAGCAGTTGGGGGGAGTTTGTAACTAATGAAAAACTGTTTTTT
NA	TRBV3-1	TRBJ2-3	NA	CASSQSGSGDTQYF	TGTGCCAGCAGTCAGTCGGGGTCGGGAGATACGCAGTATTTT
NA	TRBV7-2	TRBJ2-1	NA	CASSYPRGGLYNEQFF	TGTGCCAGCAGCTACCCCCGAGGGGGGCTGTACAATGAGCAGTTCTTC
NA	TRBV7-7	TRBJ1-2	NA	CASSSVEGYGYTF	TGTGCCAGCAGCTCAGTGGAAGGGTATGGCTACACCTTC
few	TRBV12-3/TRBV12-4	TRBJ1-3	NA	CASSLNLSGNTIYF	TGTGCCAGCAGTCTAAACCTCTCTGGAAACACCATATATTTT
few	TRBV5-1	TRBJ1-5	NA	CASRGGDDQPQHF	TGCGCCAGCAGAGGGGGGGACGATCAGCCCCAGCATTTT
many	TRBV7-8	TRBJ2-1	NA	CASSPHLGAGRGNEQFF	TGTGCCAGCAGCCCACACCTAGGGGCGGGCCGAGGCAATGAGCAGTTCTTC
NA	TRBV20-1	TRBJ1-2	TRBD1	CSARERTGGPYGYTF	TGCAGTGCTAGAGAAAGGACAGGGGGTCCCTATGGCTACACCTTC
few	TRBV2	TRBJ1-5	NA	CASSVELSNQPQHF	TGTGCCAGCAGTGTAGAACTCAGCAATCAGCCCCAGCATTTT
NA	TRBV2	TRBJ1-5	NA	CASSEEGDSNQPQHF	TGTGCCAGCAGTGAGGAAGGGGATAGCAATCAGCCCCAGCATTTT
many	TRBV7-8	TRBJ1-6	NA	CASSLIQGLSSPLHF	TGTGCCAGCAGCTTAATTCAGGGTCTTAGCTCACCCCTCCACTTT